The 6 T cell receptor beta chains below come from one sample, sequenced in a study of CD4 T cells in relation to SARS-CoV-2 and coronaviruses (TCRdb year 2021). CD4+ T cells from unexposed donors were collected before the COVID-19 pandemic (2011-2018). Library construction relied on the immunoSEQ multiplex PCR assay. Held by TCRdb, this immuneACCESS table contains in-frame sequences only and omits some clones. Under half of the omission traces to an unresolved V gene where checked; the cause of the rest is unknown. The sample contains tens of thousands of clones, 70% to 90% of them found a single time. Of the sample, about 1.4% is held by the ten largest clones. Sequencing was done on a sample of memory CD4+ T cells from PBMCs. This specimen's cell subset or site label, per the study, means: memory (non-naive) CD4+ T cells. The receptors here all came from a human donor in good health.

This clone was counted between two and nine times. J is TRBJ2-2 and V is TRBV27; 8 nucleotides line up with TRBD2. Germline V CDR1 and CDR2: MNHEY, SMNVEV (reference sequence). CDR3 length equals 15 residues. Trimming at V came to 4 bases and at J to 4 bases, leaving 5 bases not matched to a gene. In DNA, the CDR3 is TGTGCCAGCAGTTCCCAGCGGGAGTCCACCGGGGAGCTGTTTTTT. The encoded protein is CASSSQRESTGELFF.

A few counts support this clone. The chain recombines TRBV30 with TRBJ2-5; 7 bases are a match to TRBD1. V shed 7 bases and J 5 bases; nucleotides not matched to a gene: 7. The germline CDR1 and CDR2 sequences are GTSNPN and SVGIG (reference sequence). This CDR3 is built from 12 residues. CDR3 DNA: TGTGCCTCGGCCCACAGGGGCGAGACCCAGTACTTC. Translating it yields CASAHRGETQYF.

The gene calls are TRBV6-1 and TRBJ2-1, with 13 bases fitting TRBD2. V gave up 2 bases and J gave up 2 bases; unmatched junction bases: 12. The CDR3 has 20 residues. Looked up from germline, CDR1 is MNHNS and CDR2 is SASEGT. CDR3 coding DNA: TGTGCCAGCAGTGAAAGGTACAGGACTAGCGGGAGTCGGACCTACAATGAGCAGTTCTTC. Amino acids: CASSERYRTSGSRTYNEQFF.

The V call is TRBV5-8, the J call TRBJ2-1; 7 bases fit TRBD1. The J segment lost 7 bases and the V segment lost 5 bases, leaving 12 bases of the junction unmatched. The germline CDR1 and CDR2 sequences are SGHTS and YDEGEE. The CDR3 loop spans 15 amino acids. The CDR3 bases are TGTGCCAGCAGGCCCCGTGACAGGGATCGTAATGAGCAGTTCTTC. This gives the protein CASRPRDRDRNEQFF. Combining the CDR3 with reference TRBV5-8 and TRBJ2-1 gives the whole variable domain EAGVTQSPTHLIKTRGQQATLRCSPISGHTSVYWYQQALGLGLQFLLWYDEGEERNRGNFPPRFSGRQFPNYSSELNVNALELEDSALYLCASRPRDRDRNEQFFGPGTRLTVL.

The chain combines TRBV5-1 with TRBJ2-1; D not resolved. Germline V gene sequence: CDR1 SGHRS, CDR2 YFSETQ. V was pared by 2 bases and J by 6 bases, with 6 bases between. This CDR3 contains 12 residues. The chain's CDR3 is CASSFSLNEQFF. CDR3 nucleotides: TGCGCCAGCAGCTTTTCTCTCAATGAGCAGTTCTTC.

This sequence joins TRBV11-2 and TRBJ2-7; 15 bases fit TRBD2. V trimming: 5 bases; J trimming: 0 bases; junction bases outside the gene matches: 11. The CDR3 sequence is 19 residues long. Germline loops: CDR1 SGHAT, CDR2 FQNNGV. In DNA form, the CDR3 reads TGTGCCAGCAGCAGGACAGTGCCGGGACTAGCGGGAGGCTCCTACGAGCAGTACTTC. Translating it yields CASSRTVPGLAGGSYEQYF.